The 32 T cell receptor beta chains listed next were all sequenced from one sample in a study of T cell responses to AZD1222 COVID-19 vaccine. TCRdb's table, derived via immunoSEQ multiplex PCR, lists solely in-frame clones and lacks some. Of 150,000 to 200,000 clones listed, 90% to 95% are singletons. Here the sequenced sample was peripheral blood, taken on day 0 of AZD1222 vaccination. The receptors shown here come from an adult in good health.

The chain recombines TRBV4-2 with TRBJ2-1, with 12 bases fitting TRBD2. Germline V CDR1 and CDR2: LGHNA, YNFKEQ. The V and J ends lost 2 bases and 2 bases, in that order; junction bases with no gene match: 7. The CDR3 is 18 amino acids. The CDR3, as DNA: TGTGCCAGCAGCCAACAGACTAGCGGGAGAGGCGCCTACAATGAGCAGTTCTTC. Translating it yields CASSQQTSGRGAYNEQFF.

A single count supports this clone. J is TRBJ1-5 and V is TRBV19, with a possible D match to TRBD1 (6 bases). Germline CDR1 LNHDA, CDR2 SQIVND (reference sequence). CDR3 length: 13 amino acids. Trimming cost V 5 bases and J 7 bases, with 12 bases left between them. CDR3 in DNA: TGTGCCAGTAGTCGAAGGGGGGGCCAGCCCCAGCATTTT. Its translation is CASSRRGGQPQHF. Combining the CDR3 with reference TRBV19 and TRBJ1-5 gives the whole variable domain DGGITQSPKYLFRKEGQNVTLSCEQNLNHDAMYWYRQDPGQGLRLIYYSQIVNDFQKGDIAEGYSVSREKKESFPLTVTSAQKNPTAFYLCASSRRGGQPQHFGDGTRLSIL.

The chain combines TRBV5-1 with TRBJ1-2; D not certain. The ends were cut back, 4 bases at V and 7 bases at J, with 11 bases in the middle. Per the germline V gene, CDR1 is SGHRS and CDR2 is YFSETQ. The length of the CDR3 is 12 residues. The CDR3 region has the DNA TGCGCCAGCAGCCCGGGCCCGAGTGGCTACACCTTC. It specifies CASSPGPSGYTF.

The chain links TRBV10-3 to TRBJ2-3; D assignment may be TRBD1 or TRBD2 (7 bases each). Trimming removed 6 bases from V and 2 bases from J, with 15 bases in between. Germline values: CDR1 ENHRY, CDR2 SYGVKD. This CDR3 is built from 15 residues. The CDR3 region has the DNA TGTGCCATCAGGCCCAGGGGGGGGATCACAGATACGCAGTATTTT. It translates to CAIRPRGGITDTQYF.

The chain joins TRBV7-6 to TRBJ2-7; 10 bases agree with TRBD1. The CDR3 is 14 residues long. With V trimmed by 1 base and J by 6 bases, 3 bases remained unmatched. Germline CDR1 SGHVS, CDR2 FNYEAQ. This CDR3 is CASSLGTGGGEQYF. CDR3 nucleotide sequence: TGTGCCAGCAGCTTAGGGACAGGGGGAGGCGAGCAGTACTTC.

The chain joins TRBV28 to TRBJ1-6, with D possibly TRBD1 on 6 matching bases. Germline assignment: CDR1 MDHEN and CDR2 SYDVKM. The CDR3 is 15 residues long. Trimming left V 5 bases short and J 5 bases short, with 13 bases between. CDR3 sequence reads: CASSSPGHNNSPLHF. The CDR3, as DNA: TGTGCCAGCAGTAGTCCGGGACACAATAATTCACCCCTCCACTTT.

The gene calls are TRBV9 and TRBJ2-3; D gene ambiguous. The CDR3 consists of 13 residues. V shed 1 base and J shed 4 bases, with 7 bases lying between them. The germline gives CDR1 SGDLS, CDR2 YYNGEE. The CDR3 protein is CASSVKTADTQYF. The CDR3 nucleotides read TGTGCCAGCAGCGTAAAGACCGCAGATACGCAGTATTTT. Using reference TRBV9 and TRBJ2-3 for the parts outside the CDR3, the full variable domain is DSGVTQTPKHLITATGQRVTLRCSPRSGDLSVYWYQQSLDQGLQFLIQYYNGEERAKGNILERFSAQQFPDLHSELNLSSLELGDSALYFCASSVKTADTQYFGPGTRLTVL.

The chain carries TRBV6-1 and TRBJ1-4; possible D gene TRBD1, 6 bases. Trimming shortened V by 2 bases and J by 5 bases, and 12 bases separated the two germline ends. The CDR3 loop spans 15 amino acids. Germline CDR1 MNHNS, CDR2 SASEGT. The CDR3: CASSEWARGNEKLFF. As DNA, the CDR3 is TGTGCCAGCAGTGAATGGGCCAGGGGAAATGAAAAACTGTTTTTT.

The genes are TRBV14 and TRBJ1-1; no definite D call. The V gene lost 2 bases and the J gene lost 6 bases, with 10 bases spanning the gap. Germline V lookup: CDR1 SGHDN, CDR2 FVKESK. The CDR3 is made up of 13 amino acids. Written as DNA, the CDR3 is TGTGCCAGCAGCCAACTAATGCCAGCTGAAGCTTTCTTT. It encodes CASSQLMPAEAFF.

The chain has TRBV18 and TRBJ1-1; 10 bases fit TRBD1. The CDR3 loop spans 15 amino acids. Germline V gene lookup returns CDR1 KGHSH and CDR2 LQKENI. V gave up 2 bases and J gave up 6 bases; unmatched junction bases: 6. CDR3 DNA sequence: TGTGCCAGCTCACCATCGACAGGGGGCGCGTCTGAAGCTTTCTTT. It yields the protein CASSPSTGGASEAFF.

The chain recombines TRBV18 with TRBJ2-7, with D perhaps assigned TRBD1 or TRBD2 (5 bases each). Germline loops: CDR1 KGHSH, CDR2 LQKENI. The CDR3 spans 18 residues. The germline V and J ends were trimmed by 3 bases and 0 bases, with 21 bases remaining between them. Here the CDR3 reads CASSPPGRRDGRSYEQYF. CDR3 nucleotide sequence: TGTGCCAGCTCACCTCCGGGTAGACGGGACGGACGCTCCTACGAGCAGTACTTC.

The rearrangement links TRBV19 to TRBJ1-1, with 8 nucleotides matching TRBD1. The CDR3 consists of 15 residues. The V gene end was trimmed by 4 bases and the J gene end by 6 bases; junction bases not matched to a gene: 10. Per germline, CDR1 LNHDA and CDR2 SQIVND (reference sequence). CDR3 residues: CASSTRRGRGAEAFF. Written as DNA, the CDR3 is TGTGCCAGTAGTACCCGCAGGGGGCGAGGCGCTGAAGCTTTCTTT.

The chain uses TRBV5-1 and TRBJ2-3; no reliable D call. CDR3 length equals 12 residues. Germline-derived CDR1 and CDR2 are SGHRS and YFSETQ. V lost 2 bases, J lost 1 base, and 2 bases lay in between. The CDR3 loop reads CASSFGTDTQYF. Here the CDR3 DNA reads TGCGCCAGCAGCTTTGGCACAGATACGCAGTATTTT. The full variable domain, completed using reference TRBV5-1 and TRBJ2-3, is KAGVTQTPRYLIKTRGQQVTLSCSPISGHRSVSWYQQTPGQGLQFLFEYFSETQRNKGNFPGRFSGRQFSNSRSEMNVSTLELGDSALYLCASSFGTDTQYFGPGTRLTVL.

V gene TRBV11-1 combines with J gene TRBJ1-1, with D possibly TRBD1 on 5 matching bases. In germline, CDR1 is SGHAT, CDR2 FQDESV (reference sequence). This CDR3 is 14 amino acids long. Deletions cut 2 bases from V and 5 bases from J, with 12 bases between. The CDR3 DNA sequence: TGTGCCAGCAGCTTACTGGGGGGAGGGACTGAAGCTTTCTTT. Its translation: CASSLLGGGTEAFF.

The chain links TRBV7-9 to TRBJ1-2, with no clear D. The CDR3 contains 12 residues. Germline loops: CDR1 SEHNR, CDR2 FQNEAQ (reference sequence). Trimming stripped 4 bases from V and 8 bases from J, with 11 bases between. CDR3 in DNA: TGTGCCAGCAGCTCGATACAGCGGGGCTACACCTTC. It yields the protein CASSSIQRGYTF.

To note about this clone: Other nucleotide sequences in the sample specify the same CDR3. This sequence joins TRBV20-1 and TRBJ1-2; no reliable D call. The V gene's germline CDR1 is DFQATT and CDR2 SNEGSKA (reference sequence). The CDR3 is 10 amino acids. Trimming cost V 6 bases and J 1 base, with 3 bases left between them. CDR3 in amino acids: CSASNYGYTF. CDR3 nucleotide sequence: TGCAGTGCAAGTAACTATGGCTACACCTTC.

The chain couples TRBV5-1 to TRBJ2-2; no firm D call. Germline loops: CDR1 SGHRS, CDR2 YFSETQ. CDR3 length equals 15 residues. V lost 2 bases and J 3 bases, leaving 11 bases between the germline ends. The CDR3 region has the DNA TGCGCCAGCAGCTTTTCTGTAAGGGACACCGGGGAGCTGTTTTTT. It yields the protein CASSFSVRDTGELFF.

This chain links TRBV12-5 with TRBJ1-4, with D possibly being TRBD1 (5 bases). Trimming left V 6 bases short and J 8 bases short, with 13 bases between. Germline V gene data show CDR1 as LGHNT and CDR2 as FRNRAP. The CDR3 consists of 13 residues. CDR3 sequence reads: CASGPRGREKLFF. The DNA for the CDR3 is TGTGCTAGTGGCCCCCGGGGGAGGGAAAAACTGTTTTTT.

The CDR3, as DNA: TGCGCCAGCAGTCAACCGGACCGGGACAGGGGGCGCGGTACCGGGGAGCTGTTTTTT. Protein: CASSQPDRDRGRGTGELFF. The chain has TRBV23-1 and TRBJ2-2, with TRBD1 matching 12 bases. TRBV23-1 is an ORF, with its function uncertain. The CDR3 length is 19 residues. The V and J ends lost 2 bases and 5 bases, in that order; junction bases with no gene match: 12.

This sequence joins TRBV7-2 and TRBJ1-5; D remains ambiguous. Trimming pared 6 bases from V and 9 bases from J, leaving 12 bases between. The CDR3 covers 12 residues. The germline CDR1 and CDR2 sequences are SGHTA and FQGNSA. The CDR3 DNA reads as TGTGCCAGCAGTCTCCTCTGGGGGCCCCAGCATTTT. This encodes CASSLLWGPQHF.

The chain carries TRBV12-3 or TRBV12-4 and TRBJ2-5; D remains ambiguous. The CDR3 runs to 13 residues. Deletions cut 3 bases from V and 1 base from J, with 6 bases between. The CDR3 spells CASSFSGQETQYF. The CDR3 nucleotides are TGTGCCAGCAGTTTCTCAGGCCAAGAGACCCAGTACTTC.

This chain links TRBV2 with TRBJ1-1; no clear D gene. Germline V gene sequence: CDR1 SNHLY, CDR2 FYNNEI. The CDR3 extends over 13 amino acids. Trimming pared 0 bases from V and 11 bases from J, leaving 13 bases between. DNA for the CDR3: TGTGCCAGCAGTGAAGCGGTGGCGACCCGGGCTTTCTTT. As protein: CASSEAVATRAFF.

This chain uses TRBV6-5 with TRBJ2-2; 9 nucleotides agree with TRBD2. Per germline, CDR1 MNHEY and CDR2 SVGAGI. V was pared by 5 bases and J by 7 bases, with 5 bases of the junction left unmatched. This CDR3 is 14 amino acids long. CDR3 nucleotides: TGTGCCAGCAGTCAGCGGGGGGTCGTCGGGGAGCTGTTTTTT. The encoded protein is CASSQRGVVGELFF.

The chain has TRBV5-1 and TRBJ2-3; 7 bases align to TRBD1. There are 15 residues in the CDR3. Trimming cost V 4 bases and J 5 bases; bases outside gene matches: 10. Germline loops: CDR1 SGHRS, CDR2 YFSETQ. The CDR3 loop reads CASSITGTVEDTQYF. The CDR3 DNA follows: TGCGCCAGCAGCATTACCGGGACAGTCGAAGATACGCAGTATTTT.

This CDR3 is CASSLADAGGTYNEQFF. In DNA, the CDR3 is TGCGCCAGCAGCTTGGCCGACGCGGGAGGGACCTACAATGAGCAGTTCTTC. The rearrangement uses TRBV5-1 and TRBJ2-1; TRBD2 matches at 9 bases. Trimming took 0 bases from V and 2 from J; bases not matched to a gene: 6. This CDR3 comprises 17 residues. Germline CDR1 and CDR2: SGHRS and YFSETQ.

V and J are TRBV7-2 and TRBJ1-5; D unresolved. Germline V lookup: CDR1 SGHTA, CDR2 FQGNSA. Trimming took 2 bases from V and 1 from J, leaving 6 bases between them. The length of the CDR3 is 14 residues. The CDR3 reads CASSLSMSNQPQHF. CDR3 sequence (DNA): TGTGCCAGCAGCTTAAGTATGAGCAATCAGCCCCAGCATTTT.

The V call is TRBV5-1, the J call TRBJ2-5; 8 bases fit TRBD1. The CDR3 sequence is 16 residues long. The V gene end was trimmed by 4 bases and the J gene end by 0 bases; junction bases not matched to a gene: 8. Germline CDR1 SGHRS, CDR2 YFSETQ. The CDR3 DNA reads as TGCGCCAGCAGCCCCCCACAGGGGGTATACCAAGAGACCCAGTACTTC. Amino acid sequence: CASSPPQGVYQETQYF. Full variable domain (missing parts from reference TRBV5-1 and TRBJ2-5): KAGVTQTPRYLIKTRGQQVTLSCSPISGHRSVSWYQQTPGQGLQFLFEYFSETQRNKGNFPGRFSGRQFSNSRSEMNVSTLELGDSALYLCASSPPQGVYQETQYFGPGTRLLVL.

The chain uses TRBV4-1 and TRBJ1-4, with a tentative D call TRBD1 (6 bases). This CDR3 contains 16 residues. V lost 1 base, J lost 4 bases, and 13 bases lay in between. Germline CDR1 and CDR2: MGHRA and YSYEKL. The CDR3 nucleotides read TGCGCCAGCAGCCAAGTACTGACAGGCAGTAATGAAAAACTGTTTTTT. It yields the protein CASSQVLTGSNEKLFF.

V and J are TRBV11-3 and TRBJ1-3, with D hard to call. Between the trimmed V and J ends, which lost 0 bases and 1 base, there was a span of 7 bases. This CDR3 is 15 amino acids long. Germline CDR1 reads SGHNT; CDR2 reads YENEEA. CDR3 bases: TGTGCCAGCAGCTTAGAGTTTGGGTCTGGAAACACCATATATTTT. The encoded protein is CASSLEFGSGNTIYF.

This chain links TRBV19 with TRBJ1-5; D ambiguous. V dropped 7 bases and J dropped 5 bases, with 15 bases sitting between them. CDR1 LNHDA and CDR2 SQIVND come from the germline V gene (reference sequence). The CDR3 sequence is 14 residues long. CDR3 region: CASNPTEDYQPQHF. The CDR3 DNA follows: TGTGCCAGTAACCCAACGGAGGATTATCAGCCCCAGCATTTT.

This rearrangement joins TRBV10-2 to TRBJ2-3; 11 nucleotides line up with TRBD2. With V trimmed by 7 bases and J by 4 bases, 1 base remained unmatched. Germline assignment: CDR1 WSHSY and CDR2 SAAADI. The CDR3 loop spans 13 amino acids. CDR3 DNA sequence: TGCGCCAGCACACTAGCGGGAGCAGATACGCAGTATTTT. Translating gives CASTLAGADTQYF.

The rearrangement joins TRBV19 to TRBJ1-5; D not resolved. With 9 bases removed from V and 0 bases from J, the gap between germline ends came to 15 bases. Looked up from germline, CDR1 is LNHDA and CDR2 is SQIVND (reference sequence). CDR3 length equals 15 residues. The CDR3 coding sequence is TGTGCCAGCAGGATCCAAGAGTATAGCAATCAGCCCCAGCATTTT. Translated, it gives CASRIQEYSNQPQHF.